This is a list of T cell receptor beta chains from one sample in a study of blood T cell repertoires in COVID-19. The repertoire was sequenced with immunoSEQ multiplex PCR; TCRdb's copy has only in-frame clones and lacks some. The profile covers 250,000 to 300,000 clones, with about 80% appearing a single time and under 5% taken by the ten largest. The sequenced material came from PBMCs or T cells enriched from blood (not recorded which). The receptors come from a man aged 25 to 40 with acute COVID-19. Both conserved end residues are part of each CDR3. D genes are given only for firm matches. Size is omitted from some rows. Given values are once, few, many or a class for expanded clones.

v_call	clone_size	j_call	d_call	cdr3_length	cdr3_nt	cdr3_aa
TRBV5-8	-	TRBJ2-3	TRBD1	15	TGTGCCAGCAGCGTACCAGGGGGTTTCACGGATACGCAGTATTTT	CASSVPGGFTDTQYF
TRBV9	-	TRBJ1-6	-	15	TGTGCCAGCAGCGTAGGCCTGGGGGCGGATTCACCCCTCCACTTT	CASSVGLGADSPLHF
TRBV5-1	once	TRBJ2-3	-	12	TGTGCCAGTAGGGGTCCCGACGATACGCAGTATTTT	CASRGPDDTQYF
TRBV23-1	few	TRBJ1-6	-	19	TGCGCCAGCAGTGTGGTAATTGTTGGGTCTAGGGACTACCATTCACCCCTCCACTTT	CASSVVIVGSRDYHSPLHF
TRBV7-9	few	TRBJ1-2	-	13	TGTGCCAGCAGTACTATTGAAAACCGGGGCTACACCTTC	CASSTIENRGYTF
TRBV18	-	TRBJ1-2	-	14	TGTGCCAGCTCACCCCCGGAGGGGATCTATGGCTACACCTTC	CASSPPEGIYGYTF
TRBV5-1	-	TRBJ1-1	-	16	TGCGCCAGCAGCTTGGCCACAGTAGGGGTCAACACTGAAGCTTTCTTT	CASSLATVGVNTEAFF
TRBV9	-	TRBJ1-2	-	15	TGTGCCAGCAGCGTAGAGACGGACCGGGGGTATGGCTACACCTTC	CASSVETDRGYGYTF
TRBV28	-	TRBJ2-2	TRBD1	15	TGTGCCAGCAGTCCAGGGGGCGCGAACACCGGGGAGCTGTTTTTT	CASSPGGANTGELFF
TRBV6-5	-	TRBJ1-4	-	13	TGTGCCAGCAGTTACTCTTATAATGAAAAACTGTTTTTT	CASSYSYNEKLFF
TRBV29-1	-	TRBJ1-3	-	12	TGCAGCGTTCGGACAGAAAGAAACACCATATATTTT	CSVRTERNTIYF
TRBV5-6	-	TRBJ1-2	-	14	TGTGCCAGCAGGCGGAACCAAAATAACTATGGCTACACCTTC	CASRRNQNNYGYTF
TRBV5-1	-	TRBJ1-1	TRBD1	14	TGCGCCAGCAGCACAAGGACAGGGGACACTGAAGCTTTCTTT	CASSTRTGDTEAFF
TRBV20-1	few	TRBJ1-6	TRBD1	15	TGCAGTGCTGGTGACAGGGCGCGTTATAATTCACCCCTCCACTTT	CSAGDRARYNSPLHF
TRBV6-2/TRBV6-3	-	TRBJ2-5	-	14	TGTGCCAGCAGTTACAGTAGCGGAGGAGAGACCCAGTACTTC	CASSYSSGGETQYF
TRBV18	-	TRBJ1-3	-	15	TGTGCCAGCTCACCTTCCGGTGGTTTCGGAAACACCATATATTTT	CASSPSGGFGNTIYF
TRBV9	-	TRBJ1-3	-	12	TGTGCCAGCGGCCAGGACAAAAACACCATATATTTT	CASGQDKNTIYF
TRBV3-1/TRBV3-2	-	TRBJ2-5	TRBD2	14	TGTGCCAGCAGCCCCGGCGGGGGGCAAGAGACCCAGTACTTC	CASSPGGGQETQYF
TRBV18	-	TRBJ1-5	TRBD1	16	TGTGCCAGCTCACCCCTGAACAGGGGAGGCAATCAGCCCCAGCATTTT	CASSPLNRGGNQPQHF
TRBV19	-	TRBJ1-2	-	13	TGTGCCAGTAGTCCACCGGGAGGGTTTGGCTACACCTTC	CASSPPGGFGYTF
TRBV3-1/TRBV3-2	-	TRBJ2-3	-	15	TGTGCCAGCAGCCAAGATCAGGGTAGCACAGATACGCAGTATTTT	CASSQDQGSTDTQYF
TRBV18	-	TRBJ2-4	-	12	TGTGCCAGCTCACCGGAGGAAAACATTCAGTACTTC	CASSPEENIQYF
TRBV6-6	-	TRBJ1-4	-	15	TGTGCCAGCAGGAAAAGTCAGGGGCCCCGTGAAAAACTGTTTTTT	CASRKSQGPREKLFF
TRBV5-1	-	TRBJ1-5	TRBD1	15	TGCGCCAGCAGCTTGGGGACAGGGGGCAATCAGCCCCAGCATTTT	CASSLGTGGNQPQHF
TRBV18	-	TRBJ2-1	-	11	TGTGCCAGCTCACCCGACAATGAGCAGTTCTTC	CASSPDNEQFF
TRBV15	-	TRBJ1-4	TRBD1	14	TGTGCCACCAGCAGACCCCCGACAGGGACAAAACTGTTTTTT	CATSRPPTGTKLFF
TRBV9	-	TRBJ2-3	-	13	TGTGCCAGCAGCGTAGAACACACAGATACGCAGTATTTT	CASSVEHTDTQYF
TRBV9	-	TRBJ1-5	TRBD1	14	TGTGCCAGCAGCACACAGGACAGGGGCCAGCCCCAGCATTTT	CASSTQDRGQPQHF
TRBV20-1	-	TRBJ2-2	TRBD2	14	TGCAGTGCTAGTCGGGGGGGGAACTCCGGGGAGCTGTTTTTT	CSASRGGNSGELFF
TRBV2	-	TRBJ2-4	TRBD2	17	TGTGCCAGCAGTGAAGCTAGCGGGGTAGGATCCAAAAACATTCAGTACTTC	CASSEASGVGSKNIQYF
TRBV9	once	TRBJ1-1	-	14	TGTGCCAGCAGCGTACCGGGGATGAACACTGAAGCTTTCTTT	CASSVPGMNTEAFF
TRBV29-1	once	TRBJ1-1	-	15	TGCAGCGTTGATGGGCAGGGGACGGCCGGCACTGAAGCTTTCTTT	CSVDGQGTAGTEAFF
TRBV24-1	-	TRBJ2-1	-	16	TGTGCCACCAGTGATTTTGCACAGGGGGGGAACAATGAGCAGTTCTTC	CATSDFAQGGNNEQFF
TRBV19	-	TRBJ1-2	-	13	TGTGCCAGTAGTATCGCGGCTAACTATGGCTACACCTTC	CASSIAANYGYTF
TRBV5-6	once	TRBJ1-1	TRBD1	14	TGTGCCAGCAGTTGGGACAGCTCCAACACTGAAGCTTTCTTT	CASSWDSSNTEAFF
TRBV28	-	TRBJ1-5	TRBD1	17	TGTGCCAGCAGTTTATTACACCCGGGACAGGGGGATCAGCCCCAGCATTTT	CASSLLHPGQGDQPQHF
TRBV10-3	-	TRBJ2-2	-	13	TGTGCCATCAGTGAATGGGAGAACGGGGAGCTGTTTTTT	CAISEWENGELFF
TRBV4-1	-	TRBJ1-2	-	12	TGCGCCAGCAGCCCCGGGCGGGGGGACAACACCTTC	CASSPGRGDNTF